The 23 T cell receptor beta chains below all came from one sample that was sequenced in a study of blood T cell repertoires in COVID-19. TCRdb keeps only in-frame clones here, not all; method: immunoSEQ multiplex PCR. The profile shows hundreds of thousands of clones, 86% of them singletons. Sequenced sample: peripheral blood. The receptors originated from a man over 45 with acute or convalescent COVID-19.

This sequence joins TRBV3-1 (or the pseudogene TRBV3-2) and TRBJ1-5; the D is unclear. From germline, CDR1 is LGHDT and CDR2 YNNKEL (reference sequence). CDR3 length: 14 residues. V lost 2 bases to trimming and J lost 6 bases, with 11 bases between them. The CDR3 bases are TGTGCCAGCAGCCAAAGAGTGGCGGGTCAGCCCCAGCATTTT. This gives the protein CASSQRVAGQPQHF.

The chain recombines TRBV5-6 with TRBJ1-1, with 8 bases fitting TRBD1. Germline assignment: CDR1 SGHDT and CDR2 YYEEEE. This CDR3 contains 14 residues. V trimming: 4 bases; J trimming: 4 bases; junction bases outside the gene matches: 6. Here the CDR3 reads CASSRTGGATEAFF. The CDR3 DNA reads as TGTGCCAGCAGCCGTACAGGGGGAGCCACTGAAGCTTTCTTT.

The V and J genes are TRBV5-1 and TRBJ2-1; D possibly corresponds to TRBD2 (6 bases). CDR3 size: 16 residues. CDR1 is SGHRS, CDR2 YFSETQ, per germline. V lost 4 bases and J 1 base, leaving 15 bases between the germline ends. CDR3 region: CASSRRPSESYNEQFF. The CDR3 nucleotides read TGCGCCAGCAGCCGGCGGCCTAGCGAGTCCTACAATGAGCAGTTCTTC.

This chain links TRBV10-3 with TRBJ1-5; 7 bases align to TRBD1. The CDR3 is made up of 14 amino acids. The V gene's germline CDR1 is ENHRY and CDR2 SYGVKD. V trimming: 3 bases; J trimming: 7 bases; junction bases outside the gene matches: 6. CDR3 nucleotides: TGTGCCATCAGTGATAAGGGGGCAGGGCAGCCCCAGCATTTT. This translates into CAISDKGAGQPQHF.

The chain joins TRBV18 to TRBJ2-7; TRBD1 matches 8 bases. CDR3 length: 15 amino acids. The J segment lost 0 bases and the V segment lost 5 bases, leaving 6 bases of the junction unmatched. In germline, CDR1 is KGHSH, CDR2 LQKENI. The CDR3 spells CASSEDRGHSYEQYF. DNA for the CDR3: TGTGCCAGCTCAGAAGACAGGGGCCACTCCTACGAGCAGTACTTC.

In DNA, the CDR3 is TGTGCCAGCAGCCATCTAGGGGGCGCAGAGGGCTACACCTTC. Its protein is CASSHLGGAEGYTF. This sequence joins TRBV3-1 (or the pseudogene TRBV3-2) and TRBJ1-2; 7 bases agree with TRBD1. The junction had 9 bases not matched to a gene; V was cut back by 3 bases and J by 8 bases. There are 14 residues in the CDR3. Germline loops: CDR1 LGHDT, CDR2 YNNKEL (reference sequence).

This chain links TRBV19 with TRBJ1-5, with 8 bases matching TRBD1. The CDR3 spans 16 residues. The germline gives CDR1 LNHDA, CDR2 SQIVND (reference sequence). The trim removed 4 bases at V and 7 bases at J, leaving 12 bases unmatched. The CDR3 reads CASSTQGARGEQPQHF. CDR3 sequence (DNA): TGTGCCAGTAGTACGCAGGGGGCGAGGGGAGAGCAGCCCCAGCATTTT.

This rearrangement joins TRBV9 to TRBJ2-2, with 7 bases fitting TRBD1. This CDR3 comprises 14 residues. The J segment lost 4 bases and the V segment lost 3 bases, leaving 3 bases of the junction unmatched. Per germline, CDR1 SGDLS and CDR2 YYNGEE. DNA for the CDR3: TGTGCCAGCAGCGGGGACAGCCGCACCGGGGAGCTGTTTTTT. It encodes CASSGDSRTGELFF.

The chain is built from TRBV7-7 and TRBJ2-2; the match to TRBD1 covers 9 bases. The CDR3 is made up of 16 amino acids. CDR1 and CDR2 (germline): SSHAT, FNYEAQ (reference sequence). After removal of 5 bases from V and 5 bases from J, the junction contained 9 bases not matched to a gene. The CDR3 here is CASSITGQGRTGELFF. As DNA, the CDR3 is TGTGCCAGCAGCATCACCGGACAGGGGCGGACCGGGGAGCTGTTTTTT.

The V and J genes are TRBV11-2 and TRBJ1-5; D possibly corresponds to TRBD1 (6 bases). V lost 0 bases and J lost 7, with 10 bases in between. Germline loops: CDR1 SGHAT, CDR2 FQNNGV. This CDR3 region has 14 residues. CDR3 sequence (DNA): TGTGCCAGCAGCTTAGATGACCAGGGGCAGCCCCAGCATTTT. It codes for CASSLDDQGQPQHF. The full variable domain, completed using reference TRBV11-2 and TRBJ1-5, is EAGVAQSPRYKIIEKRQSVAFWCNPISGHATLYWYQQILGQGPKLLIQFQNNGVVDDSQLPKDRFSAERLKGVDSTLKIQPAKLEDSAVYLCASSLDDQGQPQHFGDGTRLSIL.

The gene calls are TRBV10-3 and TRBJ1-1; D is perhaps TRBD1 (5 bases). The CDR3 is 13 amino acids. Trimming shortened V by 6 bases and J by 1 base, and 9 bases separated the two germline ends. From germline, CDR1 is ENHRY and CDR2 SYGVKD. CDR3 amino acids: CAISATANTEAFF. CDR3 bases: TGTGCCATCAGCGCGACAGCGAACACTGAAGCTTTCTTT.

J is TRBJ2-5 and V is TRBV14; TRBD1 aligns across 9 bases. Germline V gene lookup returns CDR1 SGHDN and CDR2 FVKESK. The trim removed 5 bases at V and 13 bases at J, leaving 5 bases unmatched. This CDR3 is built from 11 residues. The chain's CDR3 is CASSGQGPPYF. The CDR3 DNA reads as TGTGCCAGCAGCGGACAGGGGCCCCCGTACTTC.

The CDR3 sequence is CASSSRTGVVGQPQHF. The CDR3 nucleotides read TGTGCCAGCAGTTCTAGGACAGGAGTGGTTGGTCAGCCCCAGCATTTT. The J gene is TRBJ1-5, the V gene TRBV6-2 or TRBV6-3; TRBD1 agrees at 7 bases. V lost 4 bases to trimming and J lost 6 bases; unmatched junction nucleotides: 12. The germline V gene has CDR1 MNHEY and CDR2 SVGEGT. The CDR3 contains 16 residues.

This clone was seen repeatedly, ten times or more. The genes are TRBV21-1 and TRBJ1-4; TRBD1 is the table's D call, not checked against the DNA. TRBV21-1 is given as a pseudogene. The CDR3 runs to 15 residues. As DNA, the CDR3 is TGTGCCAGCATATTCAGAGCAGGCCTTAATGAAAAACTGTTTTTT. Protein product: CASIFRAGLNEKLFF.

This chain connects TRBV14 to TRBJ1-6, with D hard to call. V shed 3 bases and J shed 7 bases, with 10 bases lying between them. The length of the CDR3 is 14 residues. CDR1 SGHDN and CDR2 FVKESK come from the germline V gene. CDR3 protein: CASSQADGNSPLHF. The CDR3 bases are TGTGCCAGCAGCCAGGCCGACGGGAATTCACCCCTCCACTTT.

The chain has TRBV7-9 and TRBJ1-3, with TRBD1 matching over 9 bases. Germline CDR1 is SEHNR and CDR2 is FQNEAQ (reference sequence). With 2 bases clipped from V and 0 bases from J, the junction kept 5 bases outside the gene matches. The CDR3 runs to 17 residues. This CDR3 reads CASSLPGQGSSGNTIYF. The CDR3 coding sequence is TGTGCCAGCAGCTTACCGGGACAGGGAAGCTCTGGAAACACCATATATTTT.

This chain connects TRBV5-1 to TRBJ2-3; D gene unclear. V was shortened by 4 bases and J by 0 bases, with 6 bases between the two germline ends. Germline V lookup: CDR1 SGHRS, CDR2 YFSETQ. This CDR3 spans 13 amino acids. The CDR3 region is CASSRTSTDTQYF. The CDR3 nucleotides are TGCGCCAGCAGCCGAACTAGCACAGATACGCAGTATTTT.

The gene calls are TRBV27 and TRBJ1-1; D may be TRBD1 (6 bases). Germline lookup yields CDR1 MNHEY and CDR2 SMNVEV (reference sequence). V lost 5 bases and J lost 0, with 13 bases in between. The CDR3 has 15 amino acids. In DNA form, the CDR3 reads TGTGCCAGCAGTCTCCAGGGGTTCCTGAACACTGAAGCTTTCTTT. Translated: CASSLQGFLNTEAFF.

The chain has TRBV7-9 and TRBJ2-5, with TRBD1 matching over 10 bases. Germline loops: CDR1 SEHNR, CDR2 FQNEAQ (reference sequence). The CDR3 has 15 residues. The trim removed 4 bases at V and 1 base at J, leaving 3 bases unmatched. The CDR3 protein is CASSSRTGGQETQYF. The CDR3, as DNA: TGTGCCAGCAGCTCCAGGACAGGGGGCCAAGAGACCCAGTACTTC.

The chain has TRBV19 and TRBJ1-5; D not certain. V was pared by 5 bases and J by 3 bases, with 23 bases between. CDR3 length equals 18 residues. Germline loops: CDR1 LNHDA, CDR2 SQIVND (reference sequence). The CDR3 loop reads CASSVGPERVGYNQPQHF. In DNA form, the CDR3 reads TGTGCCAGTAGTGTGGGCCCCGAGCGGGTGGGTTACAATCAGCCCCAGCATTTT.

J is TRBJ1-1 and V is TRBV7-9, with TRBD1 as a possible D gene (6 bases). Germline V gene lookup returns CDR1 SEHNR and CDR2 FQNEAQ (reference sequence). V was trimmed by 5 bases and J by 1 base, leaving 14 bases between them. There are 15 residues in the CDR3. This chain's CDR3 is CASSRTGTTNTEAFF. The DNA for the CDR3 is TGTGCCAGCAGCCGTACCGGGACAACGAACACTGAAGCTTTCTTT.

This clone has a handful of counts. The chain joins TRBV4-1 to TRBJ1-4, with D possibly TRBD1 on 5 matching bases. The length of the CDR3 is 17 residues. The germline CDR1 and CDR2 sequences are MGHRA and YSYEKL. V was clipped by 1 base and J by 7 bases, with 19 bases between them. Here the CDR3 reads CASSQGPMGGVGEKLFF. The CDR3 DNA is TGCGCCAGCAGCCAAGGGCCTATGGGAGGGGTGGGTGAAAAACTGTTTTTT.

This clone was seen only a few times. This chain uses TRBV5-1 with TRBJ1-2, with TRBD1 matching over 10 bases. Germline V lookup: CDR1 SGHRS, CDR2 YFSETQ. V dropped 4 bases and J dropped 4; count of bases not matched to a gene: 4. There are 14 residues in the CDR3. In nucleotides, the CDR3 is TGCGCCAGCAGCCCAGGGACAGGGGTCTATGGCTACACCTTC. Translated, it gives CASSPGTGVYGYTF.